The 14 T cell receptor beta chains in this list originate from one sample, sequenced in a study of T cells in Graves' hyperthyroidism and ophthalmopathy. Amplification targeted TCR beta CDR3 regions from RNA transcripts. TCR CDR3 regions were first amplified by RT-PCR with HTBI primers. One entry per CDR3 protein, called by TCRdb with MiXCR from the multiplex PCR reads. This repertoire shows around 690,000 distinct CDR3 sequences, less than 25% found once; its top ten account for around a third. The sequenced sample consisted of blood. The receptors derive from a man under 40 with Graves' ophthalmopathy.

This clonotype occurred a few times. The V gene is TRBV6-1, the J gene TRBJ2-1, with 13 bases lining up with TRBD2. Germline values: CDR1 MNHNS, CDR2 SASEGT. This CDR3 region has 15 residues. Losses at the gene ends were 7 bases for V and 9 bases for J; bases not matched to a gene: 9. The CDR3 DNA sequence: TGTGCCAGCACCCTAACTAGCGGGAGGGGCGGTGAGCAGTTCTTC. Amino acid sequence: CASTLTSGRGGEQFF.

This clonotype was seen at least ten times. The chain has TRBV30 and TRBJ1-1; TRBD1 might be the D (5 bases). Looked up from germline, CDR1 is GTSNPN and CDR2 is SVGIG (reference sequence). Trimming took off 4 bases at V and 7 bases at J, with 13 bases between the two ends. The CDR3 spans 12 residues. CDR3 DNA sequence: TGTGCCTGGAATGGACACGGAAATGAAGCTTTCTTT. Translation gives CAWNGHGNEAFF.

At least ten counts were recorded for this clonotype. This sequence joins TRBV11-2 and TRBJ2-5; D is undetermined. Germline loops: CDR1 SGHAT, CDR2 FQNNGV. The CDR3 covers 13 residues. The V end was cut by 6 bases, the J end by 4 bases, with 12 bases between. This chain's CDR3 is CASRASVRETQYF. CDR3 nucleotides: TGTGCCAGCAGAGCTTCGGTGAGAGAGACCCAGTACTTC.

The rearrangement joins TRBV5-6 to TRBJ2-1; D may be TRBD1 (5 bases). Germline CDR1 and CDR2: SGHDT and YYEEEE. The V end lost 8 bases, the J end lost 7 bases, and 10 bases lay between the germline ends. There are 11 residues in the CDR3. CDR3 in amino acids: CASDQGNEQFF. CDR3 coding DNA: TGTGCCAGTGACCAGGGAAATGAGCAGTTCTTC.

This clonotype was seen ten or more times. This chain uses TRBV12-3 or TRBV12-4 with TRBJ2-5; perhaps D is TRBD1 or TRBD2 (5 bases each). This CDR3 spans 15 amino acids. Trimming left V 3 bases short and J 1 base short, with 12 bases between. The CDR3 bases are TGTGCCAGCAGTTTGGGGGTCGGGGCCCAAGAGACCCAGTACTTC. Translated: CASSLGVGAQETQYF.

This clonotype has more than one count but fewer than ten. This chain links TRBV12-3 or TRBV12-4 with TRBJ2-1; no definite D call. Deletions cut 5 bases from V and 2 bases from J, with 13 bases between. The CDR3 spans 15 residues. The chain's CDR3 is CASSESAKTYNEQFF. For the CDR3, the DNA is TGTGCCAGCAGTGAAAGCGCGAAGACCTACAATGAGCAGTTCTTC.

This clonotype was detected many times. This sequence joins TRBV30 and TRBJ2-3; 7 nucleotides line up with TRBD2. The V segment lost 3 bases and the J segment 1 base; nucleotides outside the gene matches: 7. The CDR3 extends over 15 amino acids. Per the germline V gene, CDR1 is GTSNPN and CDR2 is SVGIG (reference sequence). The CDR3 sequence is CAWRRETSRTDTQYF. The CDR3 DNA sequence: TGTGCCTGGAGGCGGGAGACTTCTCGCACAGATACGCAGTATTTT.

The rearrangement links TRBV18 to TRBJ1-5, with D tentatively TRBD1 (5 bases). Per germline, CDR1 KGHSH and CDR2 LQKENI. This CDR3 has 16 residues. The V end lost 3 bases, the J end lost 0 bases, and 12 bases lay between the germline ends. The CDR3 bases are TGTGCCAGCTCACCCCGGGGCTCGGTTAGCAATCAGCCCCAGCATTTT. This sequence encodes CASSPRGSVSNQPQHF.

To note about this clonotype: A much larger clone differs from this one at a single base, so this may be a read error. V and J are TRBV6-5 and TRBJ2-7; D perhaps matches TRBD1 (5 bases). The CDR3 has 15 residues. Trimming left V 2 bases short and J 9 bases short, with 20 bases between. Germline CDR1 is MNHEY and CDR2 is SVGAGI. The DNA of the CDR3 is TGTGCCAGCAGTTACGTGAACGCGGCAGGGCGCGGGCAGTACTTC. Protein product: CASSYVNAAGRGQYF.

The chain employs TRBV28 and TRBJ1-4; TRBD1 agrees at 9 bases. CDR3 size: 16 residues. Germline loops: CDR1 MDHEN, CDR2 SYDVKM. Trimming took 8 bases from V and 4 from J; bases not matched to a gene: 11. The CDR3: CASFSGTGSLNEKLFF. As DNA, the CDR3 is TGTGCCAGCTTTTCCGGGACAGGGAGCCTTAATGAAAAACTGTTTTTT.

At least ten counts were recorded for this clonotype. This sequence joins TRBV12-3 or TRBV12-4 and TRBJ2-2; TRBD1 matches at 8 bases. CDR3 length: 14 residues. Losses at the gene ends were 4 bases for V and 6 bases for J; bases not matched to a gene: 4. The CDR3: CASSSRTGSGELFF. CDR3 nucleotides: TGTGCCAGCAGTTCACGGACAGGGTCCGGGGAGCTGTTTTTT.

Only a few counts were recorded for this clonotype. This chain links TRBV29-1 with TRBJ1-2; possibly TRBD1 for D (6 bases). Germline V lookup: CDR1 SQVTM, CDR2 ANQGSEA. V dropped 7 bases and J dropped 2 bases, with 11 bases sitting between them. CDR3 size: 12 residues. The CDR3 is CSAGQRNYGYTF. The DNA of the CDR3 is TGCAGCGCAGGACAGCGAAACTATGGCTACACCTTC.

In this sample, this clonotype turned up a few times. The V and J genes are TRBV27 and TRBJ2-1; 12 bases align to TRBD2. The V gene's germline CDR1 is MNHEY and CDR2 SMNVEV (reference sequence). This CDR3 comprises 16 residues. V dropped 1 base and J dropped 13; count of bases not matched to a gene: 11. CDR3 region: CASSLLLAGGPTEQFF. Written as DNA, the CDR3 is TGTGCCAGCAGTTTATTGCTAGCGGGAGGGCCAACTGAACAGTTCTTC.

The rearrangement links TRBV5-1 to TRBJ1-1, with D uncertain. There are 17 residues in the CDR3. V was shortened by 1 base and J by 2 bases, with 18 bases between the two germline ends. Looked up from germline, CDR1 is SGHRS and CDR2 is YFSETQ. The CDR3 protein is CASSLFAHKAVNTEAFF. The CDR3 nucleotides are TGCGCCAGCAGCTTGTTTGCACACAAAGCTGTAAACACTGAAGCTTTCTTT.